The text below deals with one T cell receptor beta chain. No antigen is known for it. This entry comes from a study of T cell responses to AZD1222 COVID-19 vaccine. Whole-study results and caveats: Possibly, clonal diversity was underestimated; donors were largely white British and included more females.

Sequencing used immunoSEQ multiplex PCR; TCRdb keeps in-frame clones, though not all of them. The repertoire includes about 170,000 clones, approximately 92% of them detected once, and 6% to 8% sits in the top ten. The TCR was taken from an adult in good health. The sequencing used peripheral blood, collected on day 0 of AZD1222 vaccination.

CDR3 nucleotide sequence: TGCAGCGCAGGACAGGGGGAAGGCACTGAAGCTTTCTTT. It yields the protein CSAGQGEGTEAFF. V usage is TRBV29-1 and J usage is TRBJ1-1, with 10 bases fitting TRBD1. This CDR3 has 13 residues. Germline V gene lookup returns CDR1 SQVTM and CDR2 ANQGSEA. The ends lost 7 bases at V and 4 bases at J; junction bases unmatched: 6.